This T cell receptor (beta chain) was identified during a study of CD8+ T cells in alopecia areata. General study points: Researchers report lesional scalp, most notably alopecia totalis/universalis, outstripped normal scalp in clonality.

This sample's treatment: oral pan-JAK inhibitor, 5-10 mg twice daily. For this clone: No antigen is known for it.

RNA was extracted and reverse transcribed into cDNA as the sequencing template. Assay: immunoSEQ multiplex PCR; the TCRdb copy retains only in-frame clones and omits some. The top ten clones hold approximately 0.5% of a sample with 95,000 to 150,000 clones, around 56% of them seen once. This TCR was recovered from a human donor with alopecia areata. The material was CD4+ T cells sorted from blood, obtained at week 4, from a patient treated with tofacitinib.

CDR3 coding DNA: TGTGCCAACACAAAAACCACAGGGGACTACGAGCAGTACTTC. This codes for CANTKTTGDYEQYF. V usage is TRBV2 and J usage is TRBJ2-7; 7 nucleotides match TRBD1. The CDR3 contains 14 residues. The germline V gene has CDR1 SNHLY and CDR2 FYNNEI. Losses at the gene ends were 10 bases for V and 3 bases for J; bases not matched to a gene: 12.